What follows is one T cell receptor beta chain and its context. Its specificity is not known. Treatment reported: around 19 received Ad26.COV2.S at low or high dose, single or two shots; five or six received placebo; per-sample allocation not given. Sampling happened 63 days after the first vaccine or placebo injection. Produced via immunoSEQ multiplex PCR; TCRdb's table is partial and in-frame only. The sample includes about 260,000 clones, around 90% of them seen just once. This sample stems from a study of Ad26.COV2.S vaccination and SARS-CoV-2 variants. Study outcomes and limitations: Vaccinees showed greater spike-specific TCR breadth than placebo recipients. Recipients of vaccine and of placebo showed similar breadth of their non-spike TCR repertoires.

V was clipped by 3 bases and J by 4 bases, with 13 bases between them. CDR3 length equals 14 residues. This chain joins TRBV5-3 and TRBJ1-1; D is ambiguous. TRBV5-3 is marked as an open reading frame, function uncertain. The sequenced sample was peripheral blood, obtained in a trial of Ad26.COV2.S vaccine versus placebo. This sequence was found in a person aged 18 to 65 who received the Ad26.COV2.S COVID-19 vaccine or a placebo. For the CDR3, the DNA is TGTGCCAGAAGCTATGGCCGGTACTTCACTGAAGCTTTCTTT. Amino acids: CARSYGRYFTEAFF.